The TCR beta chain under discussion was sequenced for a study of tissue T cells after allogeneic stem cell transplantation. Notes on the study in general: Sampling depth was limited, and the cohort was small and clinically varied.

The time point is: mouse harvest day 14 after allogeneic transplant. Tail vein injection delivered 10^7 T-cell-depleted bone marrow cells and 10^6 splenic CD5+ T cells. Tissues came from B6→BALB/c major-mismatch GVHD mice at day 7 or 14. The assay was immunoSEQ multiplex PCR, and TCRdb's table has in-frame clones only and misses some. The sample has approximately 3,000 clones, approximately 48% seen once; the top ten hold approximately 32%. Points on this clone: Its target is not known. Germline and genes here are mouse. The DNA ends 1 residue before the CDR3 does, and the rest of the CDR3 is filled in from the germline J gene.

The V gene lost 1 base and the J gene lost 0 bases, with 8 bases spanning the gap. This CDR3 spans 15 amino acids. Germline values: CDR1 LGHNA, CDR2 YNLKQL (reference sequence). This TCR came from a female BALB/c mouse given C57BL/6 T cells with graft-versus-host disease after an allogeneic hematopoietic cell transplant. V and J are TRBV5 and TRBJ2-3, with a possible D match to TRBD2 (6 bases). The sample taken for sequencing was gut tissue. The CDR3 bases that were read are TGTGCCAGCAGCCAAGTGGGGGAAAGTGCAGAAACGCTGTAT. Its translation is CASSQVGESAETLY. The full CDR3 reads CASSQVGESAETLYF.